The sequence of this T cell receptor (beta chain) was determined in a study of blood T cell repertoires in COVID-19 (dated by TCRdb to 2018 to 2021). About the full investigation: Collaborator samples came from the United States, Italy and Spain and covered acute and convalescent phases of COVID-19. The dataset comprised deeply sampled blood TCRbeta repertoires from subjects exposed to, actively infected with, or recovered from COVID-19. The samples were drawn from two sources: the first 160 participants of the ongoing ImmuneRACE study, and 950 to 1,500 subjects contributed by 6 global collaborators. A freely available public database, intended as a resource for researchers studying the immune response to SARS-CoV-2, is where the repertoires were released. Where HLA class I and class II types were available, the types were taken from metadata supplied by the sample provider, not from assay-based typing. The material from the prospective study consisted of cDNA or gDNA derived from T cells, B-cell-depleted T cells, or PBMCs. A de-identified subject ID, COVID-19 status, age in years and sex were almost always included in the sample metadata.

About this clone: The antigen it binds to is not known. No much larger clone exists at a distance of one base, and base qualities are not known.

Results and caveats for the whole study, not just this receptor: The quantity of clinical and demographic metadata differed by source and by participant and was supplied without curation.

According to the germline V gene, CDR1 reads SGDLS and CDR2 reads YYNGEE. V is cut by 4 bases and J by 3 bases, and the space between the germline ends is 10 bases. Inclusive of the bounding cysteine and phenylalanine, the CDR3 is 13 residues long. Of all the DNA, just the CDR3 is kept, 39 bases in frame from base 1. Collaborating institutions collected whole blood in K2EDTA tubes following their own protocols. For TCRbeta analysis, collaborators shipped samples as frozen whole blood, isolated PBMCs, or DNA extracted from either of those sample types. TCRbeta CDR3 regions were amplified from genomic DNA by means of the immunoSEQ Assay, a bias-controlled multiplex PCR. The source study handled its data this way. The number of nucleated cells in each sample was estimated by amplification of reference gene primers within the assay. To quantify the absolute abundance of each unique TCRbeta CDR3 rearrangement, sequence reads were collapsed and filtered. Productive Simpson clonality was computed per sample as the square root of Simpson's diversity index over productive rearrangements. TCRdb took this table from immuneACCESS and kept in-frame rearrangements with V and J called. Such tables lack part of the clones; where checked against another copy, unresolved V genes explain under half of the gap, and the rest is unexplained. Clone size and V and J calls were adopted from that table, with D and trimming inferred from the DNA. This sample has around 260,000 clones in its table, and less than 90% of those were observed once. About 2.1% of the sample is taken by the ten largest.

The TCR originated in a man aged 30 to 45 with active or convalescent COVID-19. The sample taken for sequencing was peripheral blood. Recombination linked TRBV9 to TRBJ1-1; the D segment could be TRBD1, given 6 matching bases. The CDR3 protein is CASSLGGHTEAFF. The DNA is TGTGCCAGCAGCCTAGGGGGGCACACTGAAGCTTTCTTT. Reference TRBV9 and TRBJ1-1 genes cover what lies past the CDR3, so the full variable domain is DSGVTQTPKHLITATGQRVTLRCSPRSGDLSVYWYQQSLDQGLQFLIQYYNGEERAKGNILERFSAQQFPDLHSELNLSSLELGDSALYFCASSLGGHTEAFFGQGTRLTVV.